The 18 T cell receptor beta chains given below trace back to one sample, sequenced in a study of blood T cell repertoires in COVID-19. Clones were sequenced by immunoSEQ multiplex PCR, and TCRdb holds only the in-frame ones, with some missing. The data hold 150,000 to 200,000 clones, with around 90% observed a single time. The sequencing input was peripheral blood. The receptors derive from a man in his 60s with active or convalescent COVID-19.

The chain combines TRBV5-1 with TRBJ2-1; D possibly corresponds to TRBD1 (5 bases). V lost 0 bases to trimming and J lost 3 bases, with 10 bases between them. There are 15 residues in the CDR3. Germline V gene data show CDR1 as SGHRS and CDR2 as YFSETQ. CDR3 in amino acids: CASSLGQINYNEQFF. CDR3 coding DNA: TGCGCCAGCAGCTTGGGACAGATTAACTACAATGAGCAGTTCTTC. Complete variable domain (other parts from reference TRBV5-1 and TRBJ2-1): KAGVTQTPRYLIKTRGQQVTLSCSPISGHRSVSWYQQTPGQGLQFLFEYFSETQRNKGNFPGRFSGRQFSNSRSEMNVSTLELGDSALYLCASSLGQINYNEQFFGPGTRLTVL.

V and J are TRBV19 and TRBJ1-1; 7 bases are a match to TRBD1. The CDR3 is made up of 13 amino acids. J was trimmed by 5 bases and V by 6 bases; bases with no gene match: 6. Germline CDR1 and CDR2: LNHDA and SQIVND (reference sequence). In nucleotides, the CDR3 is TGTGCCAGTAGCACCCAGACAGGGACTGAAGCTTTCTTT. Translated: CASSTQTGTEAFF.

This clone has just a few counts. CDR3 amino acids: CAISEVRGVMDEKLFF. CDR3 nucleotides: TGTGCCATCAGTGAAGTCAGGGGAGTGATGGATGAAAAACTGTTTTTT. The chain is built from TRBV10-3 and TRBJ1-4; D possibly corresponds to TRBD1 (6 bases). The V gene lost 3 bases and the J gene lost 6 bases, with 17 bases spanning the gap. The CDR3 spans 16 residues. CDR1 is ENHRY and CDR2 is SYGVKD in the germline V gene.

The chain has TRBV20-1 and TRBJ1-1, with TRBD1 matching 7 bases. With V trimmed by 3 bases and J by 11 bases, 9 bases remained unmatched. This CDR3 has 12 amino acids. Germline loops: CDR1 DFQATT, CDR2 SNEGSKA (reference sequence). The CDR3 DNA sequence: TGCAGTGCTAGTTTACAGGGGTTGGGCGCTTTCTTT. Protein: CSASLQGLGAFF.

This clone occurred once. V and J are TRBV4-1 and TRBJ2-1, with 10 bases matching TRBD2. This CDR3 comprises 17 residues. CDR1 is MGHRA and CDR2 is YSYEKL in the germline V gene. V dropped 4 bases and J dropped 1; count of bases not matched to a gene: 7. Written as DNA, the CDR3 is TGCGCCAGCAGCCCGAGGACTAGCGGTCTATCCTACAATGAGCAGTTCTTC. This encodes CASSPRTSGLSYNEQFF.

This chain connects TRBV7-2 to TRBJ1-5; D ambiguous. The V end was cut by 3 bases, the J end by 6 bases, with 12 bases between. This CDR3 is 14 amino acids long. Germline CDR1 SGHTA, CDR2 FQGNSA. Written as DNA, the CDR3 is TGTGCCAGCAGCTTTGAGGAGAGAGGTCAGCCCCAGCATTTT. Amino acid sequence: CASSFEERGQPQHF. Full variable domain (outside the CDR3, taken from reference TRBV7-2 and TRBJ1-5): GAGVSQSPSNKVTEKGKDVELRCDPISGHTALYWYRQSLGQGLEFLIYFQGNSAPDKSGLPSDRFSAERTGGSVSTLTIQRTQQEDSAVYLCASSFEERGQPQHFGDGTRLSIL.

The chain uses TRBV4-1 and TRBJ1-2; D remains ambiguous. Germline assignment: CDR1 MGHRA and CDR2 YSYEKL. This CDR3 contains 14 residues. Trimming removed 1 base at V and 6 bases at J, with 12 bases between. For the CDR3, the DNA is TGCGCCAGCAGCCAAGCCGGGGTCACACATGGCTACACCTTC. Translating gives CASSQAGVTHGYTF.

The V and J genes are TRBV4-1 and TRBJ2-3; 8 bases match TRBD2. CDR3 length: 15 residues. Germline CDR1 and CDR2: MGHRA and YSYEKL. V shed 0 bases, J shed 7 bases, and the junction held 6 bases outside the gene matches. The CDR3 DNA follows: TGCGCCAGCAGCCAAGATCCGGGGGGGCCGAATACGCAGTATTTT. Translated, it gives CASSQDPGGPNTQYF.

The chain joins TRBV12-3 or TRBV12-4 to TRBJ2-7; D is possibly TRBD2 (6 bases). The ends were cut back, 6 bases at V and 12 bases at J, with 18 bases in the middle. The CDR3 runs to 12 residues. The CDR3 DNA sequence: TGTGCCAGCAGCCTAACCCGGGAGAGGCGGTACTTC. It encodes CASSLTRERRYF.

The gene calls are TRBV5-8 and TRBJ1-5; D remains ambiguous. Germline V CDR1 and CDR2: SGHTS, YDEGEE. This CDR3 has 17 residues. The V gene lost 4 bases and the J gene lost 0 bases, with 17 bases spanning the gap. CDR3 coding DNA: TGTGCCAGCAGCAAGCGAGCGATCTCATATAGCAATCAGCCCCAGCATTTT. Its translation: CASSKRAISYSNQPQHF. The full variable domain, in which reference TRBV5-8 and TRBJ1-5 provide the parts outside the CDR3, is EAGVTQSPTHLIKTRGQQATLRCSPISGHTSVYWYQQALGLGLQFLLWYDEGEERNRGNFPPRFSGRQFPNYSSELNVNALELEDSALYLCASSKRAISYSNQPQHFGDGTRLSIL.

The rearrangement joins TRBV6-5 to TRBJ1-5, with no clear D. V was cut by 4 bases and J by 2 bases, with 9 bases left in between. Germline loops: CDR1 MNHEY, CDR2 SVGAGI. This CDR3 has 14 amino acids. In DNA form, the CDR3 reads TGTGCCAGCAGTTTATATTTCGGCAATCAGCCCCAGCATTTT. This translates into CASSLYFGNQPQHF.

The V and J genes are TRBV29-1 and TRBJ1-2; D possibly corresponds to TRBD1 (6 bases). Deletions cut 7 bases from V and 8 bases from J, with 14 bases between. The CDR3 consists of 11 residues. Germline-derived CDR1 and CDR2 are SQVTM and ANQGSEA. The CDR3 reads CSDRQAEGYTF. CDR3 in DNA: TGCAGCGATAGACAGGCGGAGGGCTACACCTTC.

The chain joins TRBV2 to TRBJ1-2; TRBD1 might be the D (6 bases). This CDR3 comprises 15 residues. V lost 9 bases and J 4 bases, leaving 21 bases between the germline ends. Germline loops: CDR1 SNHLY, CDR2 FYNNEI. The chain's CDR3 is CARRQSHQGGYGYTF. For the CDR3, the DNA is TGTGCCAGGAGACAATCACATCAAGGGGGCTATGGCTACACCTTC.

The chain combines TRBV7-2 with TRBJ2-1; 12 bases line up with TRBD1. The CDR3 has 15 amino acids. Germline trimming cut 4 bases from V and 7 bases from J; bases unmatched to any gene: 5. Germline V CDR1 and CDR2: SGHTA, FQGNSA. DNA for the CDR3: TGTGCCAGCAGCTCCGGGACAGGGGGCTTTAATGAGCAGTTCTTC. This codes for CASSSGTGGFNEQFF.

This clone has more than one count but fewer than ten. The chain employs TRBV7-9 and TRBJ2-1; D remains unclear. The germline gives CDR1 SEHNR, CDR2 FQNEAQ (reference sequence). This CDR3 has 12 amino acids. Trimming removed 5 bases at V and 9 bases at J, with 11 bases between. The CDR3 sequence is CASSPTVIEQFF. The CDR3 DNA sequence: TGTGCCAGCAGCCCTACAGTCATTGAGCAGTTCTTC.

The CDR3 sequence: CASMGTGGREQFF. The DNA for the CDR3 is TGCGCCAGCATGGGGACAGGGGGAAGAGAGCAGTTCTTC. The chain couples TRBV10-1 to TRBJ2-1; 11 bases align to TRBD1. Unmatched junction bases numbered 6, after V lost 7 bases and J lost 10 bases. The germline gives CDR1 WNHNN, CDR2 SYGVQD (reference sequence). This CDR3 is built from 13 residues.

This chain links TRBV5-1 with TRBJ2-2; 9 bases are shared with TRBD2. The germline gives CDR1 SGHRS, CDR2 YFSETQ. The CDR3 sequence is 16 residues long. V shed 3 bases, J shed 0 bases, and the junction held 3 bases outside the gene matches. CDR3 residues: CASSSPSGANTGELFF. The CDR3 DNA reads TGCGCCAGCAGCTCGCCTAGCGGGGCGAACACCGGGGAGCTGTTTTTT.

As concerns this clone: This sample also contains other DNA sequences that code for the same CDR3. V usage is TRBV18 and J usage is TRBJ1-1; TRBD1 might be the D (5 bases). The CDR3 has 14 amino acids. Germline CDR1 KGHSH, CDR2 LQKENI. V was shortened by 0 bases and J by 2 bases, with 7 bases between the two germline ends. CDR3 nucleotide sequence: TGTGCCAGCTCACCACCGGGGGGAAACACTGAAGCTTTCTTT. It translates to CASSPPGGNTEAFF.